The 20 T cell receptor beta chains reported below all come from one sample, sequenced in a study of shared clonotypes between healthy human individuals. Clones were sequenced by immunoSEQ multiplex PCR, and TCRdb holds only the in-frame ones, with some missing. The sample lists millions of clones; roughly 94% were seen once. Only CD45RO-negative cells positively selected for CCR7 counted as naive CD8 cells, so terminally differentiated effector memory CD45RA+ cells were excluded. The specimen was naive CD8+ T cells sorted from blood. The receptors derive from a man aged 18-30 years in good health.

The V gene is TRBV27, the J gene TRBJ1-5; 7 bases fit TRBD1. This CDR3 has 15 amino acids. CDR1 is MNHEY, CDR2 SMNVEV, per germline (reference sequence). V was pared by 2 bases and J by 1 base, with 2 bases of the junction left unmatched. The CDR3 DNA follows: TGTGCCAGCAGTTTACAGGGGGAGAGCAATCAGCCCCAGCATTTT. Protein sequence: CASSLQGESNQPQHF.

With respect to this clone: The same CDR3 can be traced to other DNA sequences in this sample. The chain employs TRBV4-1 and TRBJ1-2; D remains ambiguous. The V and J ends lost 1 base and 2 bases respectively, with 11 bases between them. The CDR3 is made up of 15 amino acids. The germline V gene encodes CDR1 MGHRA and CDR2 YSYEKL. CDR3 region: CASSQGTGLNYGYTF. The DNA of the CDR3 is TGCGCCAGCAGCCAAGGGACGGGTTTGAACTATGGCTACACCTTC.

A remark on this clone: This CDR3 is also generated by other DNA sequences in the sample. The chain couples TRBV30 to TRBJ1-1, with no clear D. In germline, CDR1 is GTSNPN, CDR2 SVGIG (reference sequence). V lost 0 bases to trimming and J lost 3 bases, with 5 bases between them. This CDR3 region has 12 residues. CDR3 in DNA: TGTGCCTGGAGTGTAACGGACACTGAAGCTTTCTTT. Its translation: CAWSVTDTEAFF.

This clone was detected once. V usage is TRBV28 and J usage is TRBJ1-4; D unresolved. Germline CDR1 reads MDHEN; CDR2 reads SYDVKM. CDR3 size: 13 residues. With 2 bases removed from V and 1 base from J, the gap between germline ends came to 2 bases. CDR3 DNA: TGTGCCAGCAGTTTAAGAACTAATGAAAAACTGTTTTTT. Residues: CASSLRTNEKLFF.

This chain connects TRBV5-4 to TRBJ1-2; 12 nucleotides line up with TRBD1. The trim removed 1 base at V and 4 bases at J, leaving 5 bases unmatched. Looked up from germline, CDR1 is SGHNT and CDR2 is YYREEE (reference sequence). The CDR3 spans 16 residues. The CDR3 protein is CASSLWGQGASYGYTF. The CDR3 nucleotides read TGTGCCAGCAGCTTGTGGGGACAGGGGGCGAGCTATGGCTACACCTTC. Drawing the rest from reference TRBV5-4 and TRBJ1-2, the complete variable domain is ETGVTQSPTHLIKTRGQQVTLRCSSQSGHNTVSWYQQALGQGPQFIFQYYREEENGRGNFPPRFSGLQFPNYSSELNVNALELDDSALYLCASSLWGQGASYGYTFGSGTRLTVV.

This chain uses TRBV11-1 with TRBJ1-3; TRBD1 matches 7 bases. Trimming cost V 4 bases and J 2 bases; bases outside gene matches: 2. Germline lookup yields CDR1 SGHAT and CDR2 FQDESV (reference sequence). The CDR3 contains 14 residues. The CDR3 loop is CASSSTGTGNTIYF. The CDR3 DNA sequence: TGTGCCAGCAGCTCGACAGGGACTGGAAACACCATATATTTT.

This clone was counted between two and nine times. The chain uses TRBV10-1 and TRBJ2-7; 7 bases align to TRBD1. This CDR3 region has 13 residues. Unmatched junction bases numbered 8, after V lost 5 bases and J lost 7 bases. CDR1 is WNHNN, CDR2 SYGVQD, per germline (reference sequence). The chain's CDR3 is CASSYRQGWEQYF. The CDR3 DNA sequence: TGCGCCAGCAGTTACCGACAGGGATGGGAGCAGTACTTC.

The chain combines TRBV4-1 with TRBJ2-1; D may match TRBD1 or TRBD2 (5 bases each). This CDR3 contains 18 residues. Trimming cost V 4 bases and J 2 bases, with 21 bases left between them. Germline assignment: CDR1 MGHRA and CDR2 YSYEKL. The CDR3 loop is CASSRNQGPPATYNEQFF. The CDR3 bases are TGCGCCAGCAGCCGCAACCAGGGACCTCCCGCAACCTACAATGAGCAGTTCTTC.

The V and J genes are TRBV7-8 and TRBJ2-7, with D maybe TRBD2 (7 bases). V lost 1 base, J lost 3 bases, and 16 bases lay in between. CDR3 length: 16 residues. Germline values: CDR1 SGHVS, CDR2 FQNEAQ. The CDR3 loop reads CASSLGGGAELYEQYF. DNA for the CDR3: TGTGCCAGCAGCTTAGGAGGGGGGGCGGAGCTCTACGAGCAGTACTTC.

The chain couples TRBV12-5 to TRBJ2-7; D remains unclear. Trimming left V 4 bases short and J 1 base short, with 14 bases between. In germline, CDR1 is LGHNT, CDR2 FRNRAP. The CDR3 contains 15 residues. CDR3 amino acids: CASGSGLDPSYEQYF. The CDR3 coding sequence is TGTGCTAGTGGTTCCGGCTTGGATCCTTCCTACGAGCAGTACTTC.

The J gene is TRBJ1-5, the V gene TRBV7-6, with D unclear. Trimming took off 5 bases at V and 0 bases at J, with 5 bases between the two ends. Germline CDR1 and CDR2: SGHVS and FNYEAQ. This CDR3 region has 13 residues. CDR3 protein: CASSPDSNQPQHF. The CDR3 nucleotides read TGTGCCAGCAGCCCGGATAGCAATCAGCCCCAGCATTTT. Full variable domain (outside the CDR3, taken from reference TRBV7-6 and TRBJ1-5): GAGVSQSPRYKVTKRGQDVALRCDPISGHVSLYWYRQALGQGPEFLTYFNYEAQQDKSGLPNDRFSAERPEGSISTLTIQRTEQRDSAMYRCASSPDSNQPQHFGDGTRLSIL.

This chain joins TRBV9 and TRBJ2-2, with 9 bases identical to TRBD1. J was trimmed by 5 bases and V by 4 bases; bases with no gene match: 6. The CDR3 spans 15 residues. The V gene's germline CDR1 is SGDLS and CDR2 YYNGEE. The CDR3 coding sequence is TGTGCCAGCAGCTTATACAGGGGGCCTACCGGGGAGCTGTTTTTT. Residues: CASSLYRGPTGELFF.

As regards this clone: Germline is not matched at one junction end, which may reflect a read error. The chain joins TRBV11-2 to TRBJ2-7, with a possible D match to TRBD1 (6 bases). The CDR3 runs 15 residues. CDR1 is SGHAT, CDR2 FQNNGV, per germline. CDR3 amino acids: CASSLVGGPSDEQYF. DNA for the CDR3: TGTGCCAGCAGCTTGGTTGGGGGCCCCTCCGACGAGCAGTACTTC.

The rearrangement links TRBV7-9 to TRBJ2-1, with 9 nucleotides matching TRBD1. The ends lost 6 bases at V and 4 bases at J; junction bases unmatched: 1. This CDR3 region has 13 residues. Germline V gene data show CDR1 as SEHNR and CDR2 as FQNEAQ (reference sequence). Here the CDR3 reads CASRGTGYNEQFF. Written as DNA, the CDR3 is TGTGCCAGCAGAGGGACAGGGTACAATGAGCAGTTCTTC. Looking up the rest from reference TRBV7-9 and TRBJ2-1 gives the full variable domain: DTGVSQNPRHKITKRGQNVTFRCDPISEHNRLYWYRQTLGQGPEFLTYFQNEAQLEKSRLLSDRFSAERPKGSFSTLEIQRTEQGDSAMYLCASRGTGYNEQFFGPGTRLTVL.

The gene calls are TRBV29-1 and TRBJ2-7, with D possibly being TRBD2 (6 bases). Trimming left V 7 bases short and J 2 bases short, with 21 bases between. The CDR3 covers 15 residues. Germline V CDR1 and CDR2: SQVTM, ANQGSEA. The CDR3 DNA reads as TGCAGCGCGTTGGGGGACGGGACTGGGGCCTACGAGCAGTACTTC. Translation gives CSALGDGTGAYEQYF.

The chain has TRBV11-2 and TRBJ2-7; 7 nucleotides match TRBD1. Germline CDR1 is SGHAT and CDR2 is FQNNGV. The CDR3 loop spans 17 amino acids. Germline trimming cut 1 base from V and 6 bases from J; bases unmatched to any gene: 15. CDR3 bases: TGTGCCAGCAGCTTAGGGATTGGCGCGGTGTCAGGGGGCGAGCAGTACTTC. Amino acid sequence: CASSLGIGAVSGGEQYF.

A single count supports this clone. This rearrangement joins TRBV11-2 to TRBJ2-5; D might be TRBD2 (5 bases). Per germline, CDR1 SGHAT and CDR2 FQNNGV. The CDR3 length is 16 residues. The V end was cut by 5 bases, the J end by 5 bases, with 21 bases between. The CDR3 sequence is CASSPSRAVAEETQYF. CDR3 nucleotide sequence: TGTGCCAGCAGCCCCTCGAGGGCTGTCGCAGAGGAGACCCAGTACTTC.

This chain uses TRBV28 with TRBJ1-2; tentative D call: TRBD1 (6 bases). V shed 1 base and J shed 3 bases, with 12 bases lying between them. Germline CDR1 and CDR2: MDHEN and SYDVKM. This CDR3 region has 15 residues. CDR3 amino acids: CASSLSPDSYYGYTF. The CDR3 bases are TGTGCCAGCAGTTTATCCCCGGACAGCTACTATGGCTACACCTTC.

The chain's CDR3 is CASSIAHEGTGELFF. The DNA of the CDR3 is TGTGCCAGTAGTATAGCTCACGAGGGCACCGGGGAGCTGTTTTTT. The chain has TRBV19 and TRBJ2-2; tentative D call: TRBD2 (5 bases). The V gene lost 1 base and the J gene lost 4 bases, with 10 bases spanning the gap. CDR1 and CDR2 from the germline V gene are LNHDA and SQIVND (reference sequence). CDR3 length equals 15 residues. Full variable domain (outside the CDR3, taken from reference TRBV19 and TRBJ2-2): DGGITQSPKYLFRKEGQNVTLSCEQNLNHDAMYWYRQDPGQGLRLIYYSQIVNDFQKGDIAEGYSVSREKKESFPLTVTSAQKNPTAFYLCASSIAHEGTGELFFGEGSRLTVL.

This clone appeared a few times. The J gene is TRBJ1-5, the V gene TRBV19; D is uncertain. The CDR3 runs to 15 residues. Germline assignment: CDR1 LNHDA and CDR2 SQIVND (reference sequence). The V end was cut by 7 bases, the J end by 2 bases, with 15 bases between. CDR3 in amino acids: CASTGWDAGNQPQHF. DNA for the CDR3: TGTGCCAGTACCGGGTGGGATGCGGGCAATCAGCCCCAGCATTTT.